Reported below is one T cell receptor (beta chain). This entry comes from a study of T cells in tumors after PD-1 blockade. V was trimmed by 0 bases and J by 5 bases, leaving 12 bases between them. The germline V gene has CDR1 SGHDT and CDR2 YYEEEE. This CDR3 is built from 15 residues. TCRdb keeps only in-frame clones here, not all; method: immunoSEQ multiplex PCR. The profile covers 60,000 or so clones, with just under 80% appearing a single time and roughly 12% taken by the ten largest. The receptor was derived from a human donor with basal cell carcinoma. The chain joins TRBV5-6 to TRBJ1-5; D might be TRBD1 (6 bases). Sequencing was performed on PBMCs, taken before anti-PD-1 treatment. This CDR3 reads CASSLVRRGDQPQHF. The DNA of the CDR3 is TGTGCCAGCAGCTTGGTTCGCAGGGGAGATCAGCCCCAGCATTTT.